This record concerns one TCR beta chain sequence. This sample was taken from a study of blood T cell repertoires in COVID-19. Background on the study: T cells, B-cell-depleted T cells, or PBMCs supplied cDNA or gDNA.

V was clipped by 6 bases and J by 7 bases, with 15 bases between them. CDR3 size: 13 residues. Germline V lookup: CDR1 SGHTA, CDR2 FQGNSA. Some clones are missing from TCRdb's copy, which holds only in-frame ones; the method was immunoSEQ multiplex PCR. The sample holds under 250,000 clones; less than 85% are singletons and the top ten take approximately 4%. The rearrangement links TRBV7-2 to TRBJ1-2; D not resolved. This receptor was identified in a woman older than 75 with acute or convalescent COVID-19. Sequencing used peripheral blood. The CDR3 sequence: CASRKGGEAGYTF. The CDR3 DNA reads as TGTGCCAGCAGAAAAGGCGGGGAGGCTGGCTACACCTTC.